The rows below give T cell receptor beta chains drawn from one sample of a study of T cell responses to AZD1222 COVID-19 vaccine. Sequencing used immunoSEQ multiplex PCR; TCRdb keeps in-frame clones, though not all of them. This table holds 90,000 to 120,000 clones, about 90% found once. The sample in question was peripheral blood, obtained 28 days after the second AZD1222 dose. All receptors derive from an adult who received the AZD1222 COVID-19 vaccine. CDR3s include the opening cysteine and the closing phenylalanine or tryptophan. D genes are given only for firm matches. Where a row states a size, it is once, few, many or the class of an expanded clone; other rows omit it.

length	V	J	size	D	CDR3	DNA
13	TRBV25-1	TRBJ1-2	NA	NA	CASSEGGNYGYTF	TGTGCCAGCAGTGAAGGGGGCAACTATGGCTACACCTTC
15	TRBV2	TRBJ2-7	NA	TRBD1	CASSEAGQGGHEQYF	TGTGCCAGCAGTGAAGCGGGACAGGGAGGCCACGAGCAGTACTTC
15	TRBV7-2	TRBJ2-3	NA	TRBD2	CASSQSGISTDTQYF	TGTGCCAGCAGCCAAAGCGGGATTAGCACAGATACGCAGTATTTT
15	TRBV7-6	TRBJ2-1	few	NA	CASSLGTGRPNEQFF	TGTGCCAGCAGCTTAGGCACAGGGAGGCCCAATGAGCAGTTCTTC
16	TRBV24-1	TRBJ2-2	few	TRBD1	CATSDPLTGDTGELFF	TGTGCCACCAGTGATCCATTAACAGGGGACACCGGGGAGCTGTTTTTT
15	TRBV6-5	TRBJ2-7	NA	TRBD1	CASSYSGRGTYEQYF	TGTGCCAGCAGTTACTCAGGCAGGGGGACCTACGAGCAGTACTTC
18	TRBV7-9	TRBJ1-1	once	TRBD1	CASSLWIGSGGLSTEAFF	TGTGCCAGCAGCTTATGGATCGGCTCAGGGGGTTTAAGCACTGAAGCTTTCTTT
15	TRBV27	TRBJ2-5	NA	NA	CASSLWSNRQETQYF	TGTGCCAGCAGTTTATGGTCTAACAGGCAAGAGACCCAGTACTTC
14	TRBV7-2	TRBJ2-1	NA	TRBD2	CASSLELAGDEQFF	TGTGCCAGCAGCTTAGAACTAGCGGGCGATGAGCAGTTCTTC
14	TRBV7-3	TRBJ1-2	NA	NA	CASSPGSAGYGYTF	TGTGCCAGCAGCCCCGGATCCGCCGGCTATGGCTACACCTTC
15	TRBV30	TRBJ1-1	NA	NA	CAWSVLLSEDTEAFF	TGTGCCTGGAGTGTATTGCTCTCGGAGGACACTGAAGCTTTCTTT
13	TRBV7-2	TRBJ2-7	NA	NA	CASSLASRYEQYF	TGTGCCAGCAGCTTAGCATCTCGCTACGAGCAGTACTTC
14	TRBV27	TRBJ1-2	many	NA	CASKGTRGWNGYTF	TGTGCCAGCAAGGGGACGCGGGGGTGGAATGGCTACACCTTC
15	TRBV2	TRBJ1-5	NA	NA	CASSETGNSNQPQHF	TGTGCCAGCAGCGAAACAGGAAATAGCAATCAGCCCCAGCATTTT
13	TRBV7-8	TRBJ1-1	NA	NA	CASSLERRFEAFF	TGTGCCAGCAGCTTAGAACGGAGATTTGAAGCTTTCTTT
14	TRBV24-1	TRBJ2-3	few	TRBD1	CATSDLQGADTQYF	TGTGCCACCAGTGATTTGCAGGGGGCTGATACGCAGTATTTT
14	TRBV28	TRBJ1-6	NA	NA	CASSYLGEGSPLHF	TGTGCCAGCAGTTATTTGGGGGAGGGATCACCCCTCCACTTT
11	TRBV28	TRBJ1-1	NA	TRBD1	CASNRDSEAFF	TGTGCCAGCAACCGGGACAGCGAAGCTTTCTTT
12	TRBV7-9	TRBJ1-2	NA	NA	CASSPRSYGYTF	TGTGCCAGCAGCCCGCGTTCCTATGGCTACACCTTC
15	TRBV10-3	TRBJ2-7	NA	TRBD1	CAISGRGTGRHEQYF	TGTGCCATCAGCGGGCGGGGGACAGGGAGACACGAGCAGTACTTC
15	TRBV13	TRBJ1-1	once	TRBD1	CASSLAKTGDTEAFF	TGTGCCAGCAGCTTAGCGAAGACAGGGGACACTGAAGCTTTCTTT
13	TRBV11-1	TRBJ1-1	NA	NA	CASSYGTNTEAFF	TGTGCCAGCAGCTACGGTACGAACACTGAAGCTTTCTTT
14	TRBV9	TRBJ1-2	NA	NA	CASRATGSNYGYTF	TGTGCCAGCAGGGCCACAGGGTCTAACTATGGCTACACCTTC
14	TRBV10-3	TRBJ2-7	once	TRBD1	CAISSRDRGYEQYF	TGTGCCATCAGTTCCCGGGACAGGGGCTACGAGCAGTACTTC
18	TRBV6-2/TRBV6-3	TRBJ2-7	NA	TRBD2	CASSPGVTSGTLSYEQYF	TGTGCCAGCAGCCCGGGAGTCACTAGCGGGACCCTTTCCTACGAGCAGTACTTC
15	TRBV7-2	TRBJ2-3	NA	NA	CASSLVGHSTDTQYF	TGTGCCAGCAGCTTAGTAGGGCATAGCACAGATACGCAGTATTTT
12	TRBV28	TRBJ2-3	NA	NA	CASSPRTDTQYF	TGTGCCAGCAGTCCGCGCACAGATACGCAGTATTTT
14	TRBV9	TRBJ1-1	NA	NA	CASSRQSRSPEAFF	TGTGCCAGCAGTCGACAGTCTCGGTCACCTGAAGCTTTCTTT
14	TRBV27	TRBJ1-2	NA	TRBD1	CASSVGQGGYGYTF	TGTGCCAGCAGTGTCGGACAGGGGGGCTATGGCTACACCTTC
14	TRBV10-3	TRBJ2-7	NA	TRBD1	CAISEPTGGDEQYF	TGTGCCATCAGTGAGCCAACAGGGGGTGACGAGCAGTACTTC
14	TRBV7-9	TRBJ1-4	NA	NA	CASSFWGDNEKLFF	TGTGCCAGCAGCTTTTGGGGAGATAATGAAAAACTGTTTTTT
15	TRBV7-9	TRBJ1-2	NA	TRBD1	CASSLQKDRGQGYTF	TGTGCCAGCAGCCTACAAAAGGACAGGGGGCAAGGCTACACCTTC
17	TRBV7-9	TRBJ2-3	NA	TRBD2	CASSLSLAGAHTDTQYF	TGTGCCAGCAGCTTAAGTCTAGCGGGAGCCCACACAGATACGCAGTATTTT
12	TRBV2	TRBJ1-1	NA	NA	CASSDSRTEAFF	TGTGCCAGCAGTGATAGCAGGACTGAAGCTTTCTTT
15	TRBV28	TRBJ2-3	NA	NA	CASSFALTSTDTQYF	TGTGCCAGCAGTTTCGCCCTGACTAGCACAGATACGCAGTATTTT
13	TRBV28	TRBJ1-2	NA	NA	CASSLWQSYGYTF	TGTGCCAGCAGTTTATGGCAGTCATATGGCTACACCTTC
16	TRBV5-6	TRBJ1-2	few	NA	CASSLLRRGDDYGYTF	TGTGCCAGCAGCTTACTCAGGAGGGGGGACGACTATGGCTACACCTTC
14	TRBV2	TRBJ2-2	NA	NA	CASSEIRNTGELFF	TGTGCCAGCAGTGAAATAAGGAACACCGGGGAGCTGTTTTTT
14	TRBV5-1	TRBJ1-4	once	NA	CASSLSGANEKLFF	TGCGCCAGCAGCTTAAGCGGTGCTAATGAAAAACTGTTTTTT
15	TRBV4-2	TRBJ1-5	NA	NA	CASSQDSRGNQPQHF	TGTGCCAGCAGCCAAGACAGCAGGGGCAATCAGCCCCAGCATTTT
15	TRBV5-1	TRBJ1-4	few	NA	CASSLDGATNEKLFF	TGCGCCAGCAGCTTGGACGGAGCAACTAATGAAAAACTGTTTTTT
15	TRBV9	TRBJ1-1	NA	NA	CASSVVADSGTEAFF	TGTGCCAGCAGCGTAGTAGCAGACTCGGGCACTGAAGCTTTCTTT
14	TRBV2	TRBJ2-3	NA	NA	CASSMLREPDTQYF	TGTGCCAGCAGTATGCTCCGCGAGCCAGATACGCAGTATTTT
16	TRBV9	TRBJ2-7	few	TRBD2	CASSVLSSGSLYEQYF	TGTGCCAGCAGCGTACTCTCTAGCGGGAGTCTGTACGAGCAGTACTTC
14	TRBV5-1	TRBJ1-4	NA	NA	CASSLGMGDEKLFF	TGCGCCAGCAGCTTGGGGATGGGCGATGAAAAACTGTTTTTT
11	TRBV7-3	TRBJ2-2	NA	NA	CASSLSGELFF	TGTGCCAGCAGCTTAAGCGGGGAGCTGTTTTTT
16	TRBV10-3	TRBJ2-5	NA	TRBD2	CAISEGAGGPWETQYF	TGTGCCATCTCCGAGGGTGCGGGAGGGCCTTGGGAGACCCAGTACTTC
15	TRBV29-1	TRBJ1-3	NA	NA	CSVEMGERSGNTIYF	TGCAGCGTTGAAATGGGTGAACGCTCTGGAAACACCATATATTTT
13	TRBV24-1	TRBJ1-1	NA	NA	CATSDPHNAEAFF	TGTGCCACCAGTGATCCCCACAACGCTGAAGCTTTCTTT
15	TRBV9	TRBJ2-3	NA	NA	CASSVDMTGVDTQYF	TGTGCCAGCAGCGTAGACATGACTGGGGTAGATACGCAGTATTTT
14	TRBV6-1	TRBJ1-2	NA	NA	CASSEPTGTYGYTF	TGTGCCAGCAGTGAGCCGACAGGAACCTATGGCTACACCTTC
15	TRBV7-3	TRBJ1-6	NA	TRBD1	CASSSTGQINSPLHF	TGTGCCAGCAGCTCCACGGGACAGATTAATTCACCCCTCCACTTT
14	TRBV30	TRBJ1-6	NA	NA	CAWSVGGQGSPLHF	TGTGCCTGGAGTGTCGGGGGGCAAGGTTCACCCCTCCACTTT
15	TRBV4-3	TRBJ2-3	NA	TRBD1	CASSQDQGQGDTQYF	TGCGCCAGCAGCCAAGATCAGGGACAGGGGGATACGCAGTATTTT
14	TRBV5-1	TRBJ1-1	NA	NA	CASSLTTGPTEAFF	TGCGCCAGCAGCTTAACGACAGGCCCCACTGAAGCTTTCTTT